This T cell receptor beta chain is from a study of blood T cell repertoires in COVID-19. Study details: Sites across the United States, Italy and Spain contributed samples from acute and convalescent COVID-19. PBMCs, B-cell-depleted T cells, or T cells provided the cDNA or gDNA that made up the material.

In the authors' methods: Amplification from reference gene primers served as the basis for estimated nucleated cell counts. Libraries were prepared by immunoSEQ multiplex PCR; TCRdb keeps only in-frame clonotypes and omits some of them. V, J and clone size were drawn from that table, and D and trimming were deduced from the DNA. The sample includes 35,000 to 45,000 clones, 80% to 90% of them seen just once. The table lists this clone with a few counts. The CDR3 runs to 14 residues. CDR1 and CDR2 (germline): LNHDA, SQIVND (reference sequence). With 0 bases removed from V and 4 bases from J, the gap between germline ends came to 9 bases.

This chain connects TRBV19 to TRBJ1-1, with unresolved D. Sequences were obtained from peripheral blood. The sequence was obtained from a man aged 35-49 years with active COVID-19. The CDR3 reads CASSIDDSGTEAFF. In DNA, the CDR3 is TGTGCCAGTAGTATAGATGACTCGGGCACTGAAGCTTTCTTT.